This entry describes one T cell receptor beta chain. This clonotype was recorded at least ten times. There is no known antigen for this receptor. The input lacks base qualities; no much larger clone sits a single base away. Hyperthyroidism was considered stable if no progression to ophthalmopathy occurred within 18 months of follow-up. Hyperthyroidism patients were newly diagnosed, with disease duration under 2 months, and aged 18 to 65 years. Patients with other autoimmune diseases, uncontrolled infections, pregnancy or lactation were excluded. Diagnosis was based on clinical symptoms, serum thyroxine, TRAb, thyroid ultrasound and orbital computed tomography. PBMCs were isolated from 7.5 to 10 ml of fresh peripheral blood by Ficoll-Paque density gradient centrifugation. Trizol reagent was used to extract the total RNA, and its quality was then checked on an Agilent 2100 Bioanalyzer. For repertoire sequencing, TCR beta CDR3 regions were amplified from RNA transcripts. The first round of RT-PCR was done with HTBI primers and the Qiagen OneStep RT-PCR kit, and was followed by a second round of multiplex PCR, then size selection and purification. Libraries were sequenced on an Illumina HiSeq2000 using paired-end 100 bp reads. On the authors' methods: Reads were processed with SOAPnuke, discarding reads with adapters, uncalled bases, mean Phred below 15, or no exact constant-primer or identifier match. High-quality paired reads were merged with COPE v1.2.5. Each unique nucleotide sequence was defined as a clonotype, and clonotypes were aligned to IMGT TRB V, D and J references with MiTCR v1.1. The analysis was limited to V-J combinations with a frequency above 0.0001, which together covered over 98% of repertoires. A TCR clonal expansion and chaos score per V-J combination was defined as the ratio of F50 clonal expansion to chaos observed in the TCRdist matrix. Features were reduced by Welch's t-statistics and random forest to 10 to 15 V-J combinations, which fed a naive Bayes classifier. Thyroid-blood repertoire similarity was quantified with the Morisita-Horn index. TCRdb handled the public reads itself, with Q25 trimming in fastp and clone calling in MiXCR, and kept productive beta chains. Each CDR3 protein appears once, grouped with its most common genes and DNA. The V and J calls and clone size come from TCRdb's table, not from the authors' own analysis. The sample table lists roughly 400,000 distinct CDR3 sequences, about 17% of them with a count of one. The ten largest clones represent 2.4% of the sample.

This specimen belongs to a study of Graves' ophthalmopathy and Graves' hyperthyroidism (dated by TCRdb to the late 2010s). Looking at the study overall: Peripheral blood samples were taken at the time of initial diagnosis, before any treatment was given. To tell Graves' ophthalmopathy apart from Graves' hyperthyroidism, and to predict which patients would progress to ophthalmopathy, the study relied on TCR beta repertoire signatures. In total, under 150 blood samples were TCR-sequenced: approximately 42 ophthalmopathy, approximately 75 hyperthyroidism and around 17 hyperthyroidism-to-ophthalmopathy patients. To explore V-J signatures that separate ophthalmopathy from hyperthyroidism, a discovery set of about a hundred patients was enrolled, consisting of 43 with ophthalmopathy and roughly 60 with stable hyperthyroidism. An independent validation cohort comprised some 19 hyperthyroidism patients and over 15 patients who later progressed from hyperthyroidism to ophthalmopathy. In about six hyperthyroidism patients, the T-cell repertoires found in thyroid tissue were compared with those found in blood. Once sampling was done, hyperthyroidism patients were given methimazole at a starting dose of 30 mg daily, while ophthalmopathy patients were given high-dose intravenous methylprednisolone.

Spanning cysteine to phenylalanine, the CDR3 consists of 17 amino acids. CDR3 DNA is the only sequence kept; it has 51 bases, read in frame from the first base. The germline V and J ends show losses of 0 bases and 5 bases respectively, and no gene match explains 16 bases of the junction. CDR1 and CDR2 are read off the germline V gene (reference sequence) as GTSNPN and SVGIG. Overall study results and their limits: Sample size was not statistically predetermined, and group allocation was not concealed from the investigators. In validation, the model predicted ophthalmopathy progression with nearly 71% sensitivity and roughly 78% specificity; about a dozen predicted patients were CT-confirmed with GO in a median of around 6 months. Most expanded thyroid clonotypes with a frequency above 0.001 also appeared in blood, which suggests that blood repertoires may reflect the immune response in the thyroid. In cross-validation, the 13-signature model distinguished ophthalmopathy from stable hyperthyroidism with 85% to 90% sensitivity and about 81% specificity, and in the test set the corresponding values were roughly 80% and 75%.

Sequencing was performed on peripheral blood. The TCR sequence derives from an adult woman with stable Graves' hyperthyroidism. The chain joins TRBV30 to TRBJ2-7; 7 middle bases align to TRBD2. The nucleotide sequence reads TGTGCCTGGAGTGTCCTCGGACTAGGAACGGACGCGGACGAGCAGTACTTC. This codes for CAWSVLGLGTDADEQYF.